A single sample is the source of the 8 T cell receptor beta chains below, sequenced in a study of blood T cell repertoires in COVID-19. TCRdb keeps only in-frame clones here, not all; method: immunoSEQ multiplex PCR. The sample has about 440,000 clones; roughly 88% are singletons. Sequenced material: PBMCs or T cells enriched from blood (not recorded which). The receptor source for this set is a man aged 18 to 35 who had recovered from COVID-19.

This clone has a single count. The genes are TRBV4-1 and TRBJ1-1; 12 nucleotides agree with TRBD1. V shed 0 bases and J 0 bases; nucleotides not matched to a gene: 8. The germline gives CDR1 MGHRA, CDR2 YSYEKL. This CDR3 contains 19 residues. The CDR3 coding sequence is TGCGCCAGCAGCCAAGATCCTGGGGACAGGGGGCCGATGAACACTGAAGCTTTCTTT. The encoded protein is CASSQDPGDRGPMNTEAFF.

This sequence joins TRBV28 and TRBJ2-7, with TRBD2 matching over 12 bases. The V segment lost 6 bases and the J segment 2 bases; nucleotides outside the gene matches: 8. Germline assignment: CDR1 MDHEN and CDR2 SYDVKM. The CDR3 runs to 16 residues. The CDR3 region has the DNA TGTGCCAGCAGCACCCGGACTAGCGGGACCCCCTACGAGCAGTACTTC. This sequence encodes CASSTRTSGTPYEQYF. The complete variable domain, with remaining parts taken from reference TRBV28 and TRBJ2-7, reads DVKVTQSSRYLVKRTGEKVFLECVQDMDHENMFWYRQDPGLGLRLIYFSYDVKMKEKGDIPEGYSVSREKKERFSLILESASTNQTSMYLCASSTRTSGTPYEQYFGPGTRLTVT.

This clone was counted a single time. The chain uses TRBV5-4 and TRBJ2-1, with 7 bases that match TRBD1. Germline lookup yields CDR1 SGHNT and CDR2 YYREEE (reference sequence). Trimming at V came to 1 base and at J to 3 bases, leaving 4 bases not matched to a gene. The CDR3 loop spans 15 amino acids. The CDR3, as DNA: TGTGCCAGCAGCTTGTCCGACAGGGTCTACAATGAGCAGTTCTTC. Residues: CASSLSDRVYNEQFF.

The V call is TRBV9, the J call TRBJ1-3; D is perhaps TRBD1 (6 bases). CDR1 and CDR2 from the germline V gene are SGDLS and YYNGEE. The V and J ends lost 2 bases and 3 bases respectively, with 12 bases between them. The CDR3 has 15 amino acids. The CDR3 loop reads CASSVETGYGNTIYF. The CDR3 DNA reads TGTGCCAGCAGCGTGGAGACAGGCTATGGAAACACCATATATTTT.

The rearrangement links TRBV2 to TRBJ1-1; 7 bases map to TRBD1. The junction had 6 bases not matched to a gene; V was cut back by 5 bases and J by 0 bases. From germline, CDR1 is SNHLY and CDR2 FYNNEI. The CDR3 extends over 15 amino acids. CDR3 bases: TGTGCCAGCAGTAAGTCAGGGACAGTGAACACTGAAGCTTTCTTT. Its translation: CASSKSGTVNTEAFF.

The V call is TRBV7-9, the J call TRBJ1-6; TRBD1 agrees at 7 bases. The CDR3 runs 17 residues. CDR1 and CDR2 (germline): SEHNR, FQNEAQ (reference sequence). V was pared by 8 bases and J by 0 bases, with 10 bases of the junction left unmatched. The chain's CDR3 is CASERQGGSSYNSPLHF. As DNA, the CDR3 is TGTGCCAGCGAACGACAGGGCGGTAGCTCCTATAATTCACCCCTCCACTTT.

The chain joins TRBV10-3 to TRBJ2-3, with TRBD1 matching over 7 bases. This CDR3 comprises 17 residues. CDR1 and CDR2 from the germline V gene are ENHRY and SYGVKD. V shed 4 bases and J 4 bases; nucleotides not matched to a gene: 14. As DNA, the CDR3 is TGTGCCATCAGTGTTCTATCCGACAGGGAAAGGGCAGATACGCAGTATTTT. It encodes CAISVLSDRERADTQYF.

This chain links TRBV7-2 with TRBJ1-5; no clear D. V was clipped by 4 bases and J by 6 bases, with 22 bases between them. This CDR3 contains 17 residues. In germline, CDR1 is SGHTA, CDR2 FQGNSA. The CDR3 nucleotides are TGTGCCAGCAGCTCCGACATAGGATGGTATATTGCTCAGCCCCAGCATTTT. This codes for CASSSDIGWYIAQPQHF.